One and the same sample provided the 9 T cell receptor beta chains below, sequenced in a study of CD8 T cells in ankylosing spondylitis. For these receptors, no antigen is known. General study findings and limits: Apparently characteristic of ankylosing spondylitis blood was a TCR beta motif (fewer than ten highly homologous variants).

TCRdb used MiXCR to reprocess the 5' RACE reads, holding one entry per CDR3 protein. In the table there are some 200,000 distinct CDR3 sequences, approximately 7.3% of which are singletons. The sequencing input was blood, either unsorted or a sorted T cell fraction (not recorded which). These receptors were taken from a male donor with ankylosing spondylitis.

For this clonotype: A junction boundary mismatches the germline segment, possibly from a read error. This chain joins TRBV23-1 and TRBJ2-3; a weak D match, TRBD2 (6 bases). TRBV23-1 has ORF status, its function being uncertain. This CDR3 comprises 14 residues. The CDR3: CVCSQRVGTDTQYF. The CDR3 DNA sequence: TGTGTCTGCAGTCAGCGGGTGGGCACAGATACGCAGTATTTT.

This clonotype showed up many times. The gene calls are TRBV6-5 and TRBJ2-7; maybe TRBD1 (6 bases). This CDR3 has 16 amino acids. The germline CDR1 and CDR2 sequences are MNHEY and SVGAGI. The V and J ends lost 0 bases and 0 bases respectively, with 12 bases between them. The CDR3 DNA reads TGTGCCAGCAGTTACTCCTCGGGACACCTCTCCTACGAGCAGTACTTC. It specifies CASSYSSGHLSYEQYF.

Ten or more counts support this clonotype. The genes are TRBV13 and TRBJ2-7, with D possibly being TRBD2 (5 bases). V was pared by 1 base and J by 4 bases, with 14 bases between. The germline CDR1 and CDR2 sequences are PRHDT and FYEKMQ (reference sequence). CDR3 size: 15 residues. CDR3 coding DNA: TGTGCCAGCAGCTTAGCCCCTTATGGAGGATACGAGCAGTACTTC. It is translated as CASSLAPYGGYEQYF.

This clonotype was seen many times. In DNA form, the CDR3 reads TGCGCCAGCAGCTTGGGACTAGCGTCCCAAAGGGAGCAGTTCTTC. As protein: CASSLGLASQREQFF. The rearrangement links TRBV5-1 to TRBJ2-1; 8 bases fit TRBD2. The length of the CDR3 is 15 residues. CDR1 SGHRS and CDR2 YFSETQ come from the germline V gene. The V and J ends lost 0 bases and 10 bases, in that order; junction bases with no gene match: 9. The full variable domain, rest sourced from reference TRBV5-1 and TRBJ2-1, is KAGVTQTPRYLIKTRGQQVTLSCSPISGHRSVSWYQQTPGQGLQFLFEYFSETQRNKGNFPGRFSGRQFSNSRSEMNVSTLELGDSALYLCASSLGLASQREQFFGPGTRLTVL.

This clonotype was observed a handful of times. The chain joins TRBV6-4 to TRBJ2-2, with D possibly matching TRBD1 (6 bases). Trimming shortened V by 0 bases and J by 6 bases, and 8 bases separated the two germline ends. The CDR3 sequence is 14 residues long. Looked up from germline, CDR1 is MRHNA and CDR2 is SNTAGT. This CDR3 is CASSDSTGPGELFF. The CDR3 bases are TGTGCCAGCAGTGACTCGACAGGTCCCGGGGAGCTGTTTTTT.

In nucleotides, the CDR3 is TGCAGTGCTAGAGGGCAGGTAGCGGATAGCACAGATACGCAGTATTTT. This sequence encodes CSARGQVADSTDTQYF. The J gene is TRBJ2-3, the V gene TRBV20-1; maybe TRBD2 (6 bases). V lost 1 base to trimming and J lost 0 bases, with 14 bases between them. The length of the CDR3 is 16 residues. Per the germline V gene, CDR1 is DFQATT and CDR2 is SNEGSKA (reference sequence).

In its sample, this clonotype was seen many times. The chain joins TRBV7-6 to TRBJ2-7, with unresolved D. Germline CDR1 SGHVS, CDR2 FNYEAQ. This CDR3 region has 14 residues. V lost 1 base to trimming and J lost 1 base, with 8 bases between them. The CDR3 loop reads CASSLEGRSYEQYF. The CDR3 nucleotides are TGTGCCAGCAGCTTAGAAGGCCGATCCTACGAGCAGTACTTC.

This clonotype was recorded at least ten times. The chain has TRBV6-1 and TRBJ1-5, with D perhaps TRBD1 (6 bases). The CDR3 is 14 amino acids. V lost 7 bases and J 7 bases, leaving 17 bases between the germline ends. Germline CDR1 reads MNHNS; CDR2 reads SASEGT. CDR3 amino acids: CASTEAGGRQPQHF. In DNA form, the CDR3 reads TGTGCCAGCACCGAGGCCGGGGGCAGGCAGCCCCAGCATTTT.

The V and J genes are TRBV7-2 and TRBJ2-3; 7 nucleotides match TRBD2. CDR3 length: 14 residues. Germline CDR1 SGHTA, CDR2 FQGNSA. Trimming took 3 bases from V and 9 from J; bases not matched to a gene: 9. Here the CDR3 DNA reads TGTGCCAGCAGCTTGTCTATAGCGGGCAGCACGCAGTATTTT. This sequence encodes CASSLSIAGSTQYF.